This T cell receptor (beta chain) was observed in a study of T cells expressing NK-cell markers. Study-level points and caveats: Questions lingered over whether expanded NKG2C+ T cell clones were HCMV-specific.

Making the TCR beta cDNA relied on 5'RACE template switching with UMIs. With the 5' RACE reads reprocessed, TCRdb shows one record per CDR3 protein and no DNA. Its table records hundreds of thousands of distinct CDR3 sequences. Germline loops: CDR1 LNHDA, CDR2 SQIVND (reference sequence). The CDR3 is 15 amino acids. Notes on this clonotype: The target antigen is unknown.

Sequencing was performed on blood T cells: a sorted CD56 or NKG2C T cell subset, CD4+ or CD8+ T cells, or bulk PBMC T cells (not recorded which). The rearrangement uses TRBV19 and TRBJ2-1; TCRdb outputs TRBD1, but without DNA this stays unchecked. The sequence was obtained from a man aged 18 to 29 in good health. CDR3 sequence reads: CASVRGTSSYNEQFF.